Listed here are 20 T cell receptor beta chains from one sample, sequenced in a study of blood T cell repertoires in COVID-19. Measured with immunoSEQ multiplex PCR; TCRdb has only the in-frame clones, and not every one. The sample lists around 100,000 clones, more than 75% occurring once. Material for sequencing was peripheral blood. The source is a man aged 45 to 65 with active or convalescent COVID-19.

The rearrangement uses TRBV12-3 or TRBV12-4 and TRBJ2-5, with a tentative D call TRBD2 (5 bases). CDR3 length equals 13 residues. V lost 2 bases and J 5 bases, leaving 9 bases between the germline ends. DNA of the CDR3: TGTGCCAGCAGTTTATCAAGGGAGGAGACCCAGTACTTC. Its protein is CASSLSREETQYF.

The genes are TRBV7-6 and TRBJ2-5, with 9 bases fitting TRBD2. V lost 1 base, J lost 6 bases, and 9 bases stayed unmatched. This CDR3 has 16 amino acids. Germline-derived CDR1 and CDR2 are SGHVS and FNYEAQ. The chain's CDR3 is CASSLGGGGAHKTQYF. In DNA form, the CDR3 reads TGTGCCAGCAGCTTAGGCGGCGGGGGGGCCCATAAGACCCAGTACTTC.

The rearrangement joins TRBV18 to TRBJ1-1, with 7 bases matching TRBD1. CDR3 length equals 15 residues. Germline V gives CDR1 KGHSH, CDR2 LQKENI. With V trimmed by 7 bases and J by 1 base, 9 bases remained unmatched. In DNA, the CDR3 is TGTGCCAGCTTTGGCCTAGGGGGCGCGAACACTGAAGCTTTCTTT. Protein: CASFGLGGANTEAFF. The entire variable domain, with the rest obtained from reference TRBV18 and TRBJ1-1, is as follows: NAGVMQNPRHLVRRRGQEARLRCSPMKGHSHVYWYRQLPEEGLKFMVYLQKENIIDESGMPKERFSAEFPKEGPSILRIQQVVRGDSAAYFCASFGLGGANTEAFFGQGTRLTVV.

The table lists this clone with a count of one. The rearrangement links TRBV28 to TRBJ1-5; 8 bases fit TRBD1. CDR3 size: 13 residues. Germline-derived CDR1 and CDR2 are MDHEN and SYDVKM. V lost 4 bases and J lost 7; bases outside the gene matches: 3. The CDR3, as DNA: TGTGCCAGCAGTTGGACAGGGAGACAGCCCCAGCATTTT. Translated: CASSWTGRQPQHF.

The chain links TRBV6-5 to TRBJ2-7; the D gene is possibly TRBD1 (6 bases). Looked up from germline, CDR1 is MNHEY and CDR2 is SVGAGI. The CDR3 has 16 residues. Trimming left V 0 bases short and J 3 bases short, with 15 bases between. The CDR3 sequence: CASSYSSRGLVYEQYF. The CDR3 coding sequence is TGTGCCAGCAGTTACTCCTCAAGGGGGTTGGTCTACGAGCAGTACTTC.

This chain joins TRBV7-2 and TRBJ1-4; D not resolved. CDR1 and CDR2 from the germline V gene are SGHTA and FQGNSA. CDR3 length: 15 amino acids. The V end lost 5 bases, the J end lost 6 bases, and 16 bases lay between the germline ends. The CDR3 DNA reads TGTGCCAGCAGCCCTTCAGTTCTGGGAGATGAAAAACTGTTTTTT. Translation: CASSPSVLGDEKLFF.

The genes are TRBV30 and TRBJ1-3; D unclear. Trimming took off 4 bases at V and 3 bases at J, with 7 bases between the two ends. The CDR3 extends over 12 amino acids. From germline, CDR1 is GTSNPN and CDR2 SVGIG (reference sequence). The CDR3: CAWILNGNTIYF. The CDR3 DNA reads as TGTGCCTGGATACTGAATGGAAACACCATATATTTT.

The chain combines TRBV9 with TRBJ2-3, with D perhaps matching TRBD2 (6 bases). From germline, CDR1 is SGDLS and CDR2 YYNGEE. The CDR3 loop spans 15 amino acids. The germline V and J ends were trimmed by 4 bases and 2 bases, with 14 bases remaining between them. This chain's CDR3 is CASSPQWGDTDTQYF. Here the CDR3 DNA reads TGTGCCAGCAGCCCCCAGTGGGGGGACACAGATACGCAGTATTTT.

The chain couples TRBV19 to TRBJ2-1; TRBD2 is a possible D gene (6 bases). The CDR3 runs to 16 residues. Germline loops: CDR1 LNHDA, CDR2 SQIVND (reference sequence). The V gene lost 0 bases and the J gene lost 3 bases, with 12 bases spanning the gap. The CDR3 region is CASSIDGEVRYNEQFF. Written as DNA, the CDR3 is TGTGCCAGTAGTATAGATGGGGAGGTTCGCTACAATGAGCAGTTCTTC.

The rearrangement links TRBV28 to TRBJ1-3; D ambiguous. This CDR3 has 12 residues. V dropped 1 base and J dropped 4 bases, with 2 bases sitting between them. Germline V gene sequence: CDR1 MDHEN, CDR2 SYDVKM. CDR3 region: CASSLLGNTIYF. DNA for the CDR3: TGTGCCAGCAGTTTATTAGGAAACACCATATATTTT.

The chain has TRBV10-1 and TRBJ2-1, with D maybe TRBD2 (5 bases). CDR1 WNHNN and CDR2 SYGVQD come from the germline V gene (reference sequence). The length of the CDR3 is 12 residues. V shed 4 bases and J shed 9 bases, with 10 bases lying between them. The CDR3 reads CASSATGGEQFF. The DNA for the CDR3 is TGCGCCAGCAGTGCGACCGGAGGTGAGCAGTTCTTC.

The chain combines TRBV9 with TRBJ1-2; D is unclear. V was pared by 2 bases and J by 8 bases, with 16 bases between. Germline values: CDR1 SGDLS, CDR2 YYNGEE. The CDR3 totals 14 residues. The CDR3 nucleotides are TGTGCCAGCAGCGTGTCCGTCGGGGTTGGCGGCTACACCTTC. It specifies CASSVSVGVGGYTF.

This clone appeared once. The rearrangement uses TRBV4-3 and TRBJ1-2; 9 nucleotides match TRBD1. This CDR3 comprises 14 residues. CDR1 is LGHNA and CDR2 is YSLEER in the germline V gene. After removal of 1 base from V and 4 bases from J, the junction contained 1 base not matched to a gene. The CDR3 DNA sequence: TGCGCCAGCAGCCAAGGGGACAGGGCCTATGGCTACACCTTC. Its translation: CASSQGDRAYGYTF.

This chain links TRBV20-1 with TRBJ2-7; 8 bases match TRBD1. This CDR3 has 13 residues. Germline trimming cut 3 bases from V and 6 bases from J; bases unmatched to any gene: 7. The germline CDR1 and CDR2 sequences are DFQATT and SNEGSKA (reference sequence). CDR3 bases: TGCAGTGCTAGTATGGTCACAGGGGGCGAGCAGTACTTC. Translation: CSASMVTGGEQYF.

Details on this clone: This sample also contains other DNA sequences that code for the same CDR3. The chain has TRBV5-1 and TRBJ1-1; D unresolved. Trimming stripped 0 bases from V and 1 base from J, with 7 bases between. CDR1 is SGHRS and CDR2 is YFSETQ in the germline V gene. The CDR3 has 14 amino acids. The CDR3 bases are TGCGCCAGCAGCTTGGGGGCAGCGAACACTGAAGCTTTCTTT. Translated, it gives CASSLGAANTEAFF.

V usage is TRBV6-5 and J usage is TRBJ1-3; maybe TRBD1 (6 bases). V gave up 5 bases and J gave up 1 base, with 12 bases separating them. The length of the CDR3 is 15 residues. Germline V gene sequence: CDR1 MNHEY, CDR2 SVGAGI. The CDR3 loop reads CASSPRGFSGNTIYF. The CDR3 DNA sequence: TGTGCCAGCAGTCCCAGGGGTTTTTCTGGAAACACCATATATTTT.

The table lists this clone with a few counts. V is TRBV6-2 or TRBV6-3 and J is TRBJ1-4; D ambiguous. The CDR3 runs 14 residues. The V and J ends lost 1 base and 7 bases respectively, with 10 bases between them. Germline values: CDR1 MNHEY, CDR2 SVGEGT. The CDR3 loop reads CASSYYEGGEKLFF. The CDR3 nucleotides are TGTGCCAGCAGTTACTACGAGGGTGGTGAAAAACTGTTTTTT.

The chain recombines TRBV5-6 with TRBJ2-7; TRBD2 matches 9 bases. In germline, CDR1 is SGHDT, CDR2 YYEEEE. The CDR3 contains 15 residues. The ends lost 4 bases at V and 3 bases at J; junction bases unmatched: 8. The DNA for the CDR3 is TGTGCCAGCAGCCCCCCCAGCGGGGGGAGCTACGAGCAGTACTTC. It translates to CASSPPSGGSYEQYF.

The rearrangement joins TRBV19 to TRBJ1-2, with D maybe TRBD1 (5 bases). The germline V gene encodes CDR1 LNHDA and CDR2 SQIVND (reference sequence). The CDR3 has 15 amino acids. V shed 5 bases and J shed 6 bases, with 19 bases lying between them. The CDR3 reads CASSDDGTIINGYTF. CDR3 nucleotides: TGTGCCAGTAGTGACGACGGGACTATCATTAATGGCTACACCTTC.

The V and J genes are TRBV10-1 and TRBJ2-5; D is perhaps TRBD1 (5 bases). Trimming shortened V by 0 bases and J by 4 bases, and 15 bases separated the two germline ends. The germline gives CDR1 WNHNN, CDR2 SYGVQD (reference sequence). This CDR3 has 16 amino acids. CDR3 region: CASSESRQGTLETQYF. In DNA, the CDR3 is TGCGCCAGCAGTGAGTCGCGCCAGGGAACATTAGAGACCCAGTACTTC.